The 14 T cell receptor beta chains below were found in one sample sequenced in a study of blood T cell repertoires in COVID-19. Assay: immunoSEQ multiplex PCR; the TCRdb copy retains only in-frame clones and omits some. The sample holds fewer than 400,000 clones, 70% to 90% seen once. The specimen sequenced was PBMCs or T cells enriched from blood (not recorded which). All receptors come from a man aged 30 to 39 who had recovered from COVID-19.

This clone was counted once. This chain links TRBV4-2 with TRBJ1-2, with no clear D. Germline-derived CDR1 and CDR2 are LGHNA and YNFKEQ. CDR3 length equals 15 residues. Trimming shortened V by 0 bases and J by 5 bases, and 13 bases separated the two germline ends. For the CDR3, the DNA is TGTGCCAGCAGCCAAGATGAGCAACGCCCGTATGGCTACACCTTC. Translating gives CASSQDEQRPYGYTF.

The rearrangement links TRBV27 to TRBJ1-5; D ambiguous. Germline V gene sequence: CDR1 MNHEY, CDR2 SMNVEV (reference sequence). The V gene lost 6 bases and the J gene lost 0 bases, with 12 bases spanning the gap. This CDR3 spans 15 amino acids. The chain's CDR3 is CASSLGAYSNQPQHF. CDR3 coding DNA: TGTGCCAGCAGCCTGGGAGCTTATAGCAATCAGCCCCAGCATTTT.

The rearrangement links TRBV24-1 to TRBJ2-5; D unresolved. V lost 1 base to trimming and J lost 1 base, with 6 bases between them. Germline values: CDR1 KGHDR, CDR2 SFDVKD. The CDR3 loop spans 14 amino acids. The CDR3 DNA sequence: TGTGCCACCAGTGATTTTCCTAGCCAAGAGACCCAGTACTTC. Protein: CATSDFPSQETQYF.

This chain joins TRBV14 and TRBJ2-3; no clear D gene. Germline CDR1 reads SGHDN; CDR2 reads FVKESK. The V and J ends lost 3 bases and 5 bases respectively, with 15 bases between them. CDR3 length equals 15 residues. CDR3 residues: CASSHVSWYRDTQYF. CDR3 DNA: TGTGCCAGCAGCCATGTTAGTTGGTACCGAGATACGCAGTATTTT.

The V and J genes are TRBV10-3 and TRBJ2-7, with TRBD2 matching 10 bases. The CDR3 has 15 residues. With 7 bases clipped from V and 2 bases from J, the junction kept 8 bases outside the gene matches. Looked up from germline, CDR1 is ENHRY and CDR2 is SYGVKD. CDR3 sequence reads: CAIKNLAGETYEQYF. The CDR3 bases are TGTGCCATCAAGAACCTAGCGGGGGAAACCTACGAGCAGTACTTC.

The gene calls are TRBV5-4 and TRBJ1-2; TRBD1 is a possible D gene (6 bases). Germline V gene sequence: CDR1 SGHNT, CDR2 YYREEE (reference sequence). The V gene lost 5 bases and the J gene lost 4 bases, with 15 bases spanning the gap. This CDR3 has 14 amino acids. For the CDR3, the DNA is TGTGCCAGCAGGATCATCGGGACACCCTATGGCTACACCTTC. Translation gives CASRIIGTPYGYTF.

The chain employs TRBV3-1 (or the pseudogene TRBV3-2) and TRBJ2-5, with 12 bases aligning to TRBD2. This CDR3 is 15 amino acids long. Trimming removed 2 bases from V and 4 bases from J; junction bases left unmatched: 2. The germline gives CDR1 LGHDT, CDR2 YNNKEL (reference sequence). The CDR3 region has the DNA TGTGCCAGCAGCCAATCTAGCGGGGGGGGAGAGACCCAGTACTTC. As protein: CASSQSSGGGETQYF.

The genes are TRBV19 and TRBJ1-6, with 11 bases aligning to TRBD1. Germline CDR1 and CDR2: LNHDA and SQIVND (reference sequence). J was trimmed by 8 bases and V by 3 bases; bases with no gene match: 9. The CDR3 covers 17 residues. The CDR3 DNA reads as TGTGCCAGTAGTATGGCTTGGACAGGGGGCGGACATTCACCCCTCCACTTT. Translated, it gives CASSMAWTGGGHSPLHF.

The chain links TRBV7-9 to TRBJ1-2, with 7 bases matching TRBD1. From germline, CDR1 is SEHNR and CDR2 FQNEAQ (reference sequence). V was clipped by 5 bases and J by 4 bases; unmatched bases: 4. The CDR3 has 13 residues. CDR3 sequence (DNA): TGTGCCAGCAGCACAGGGGCGGGCTATGGCTACACCTTC. It encodes CASSTGAGYGYTF.

This clone was observed a single time. The genes are TRBV7-9 and TRBJ2-3, with 8 positions matching TRBD2. V lost 5 bases, J lost 6 bases, and 10 bases stayed unmatched. The CDR3 extends over 15 amino acids. Germline CDR1 is SEHNR and CDR2 is FQNEAQ (reference sequence). The CDR3 nucleotides read TGTGCCAGCAGCCACTCTAGCGGGCGACGGGATACGCAGTATTTT. This encodes CASSHSSGRRDTQYF.

This clone was counted between two and nine times. The rearrangement links TRBV23-1 to TRBJ2-3; possibly TRBD1 for D (5 bases). TRBV23-1 counts as an open reading frame of uncertain function. The CDR3 consists of 16 residues. With 7 bases removed from V and 0 bases from J, the gap between germline ends came to 17 bases. CDR3 protein: CASNPLGRESTDTQYF. DNA of the CDR3: TGCGCCAGCAACCCCCTGGGCAGGGAAAGCACAGATACGCAGTATTTT.

This clone was seen a few times. This chain connects TRBV11-2 to TRBJ1-2; D is unresolved. Deletions cut 1 base from V and 4 bases from J, with 4 bases between. The CDR3 is 12 amino acids. Germline V gene data show CDR1 as SGHAT and CDR2 as FQNNGV. Written as DNA, the CDR3 is TGTGCCAGCAGCTTAGCCAGCTATGGCTACACCTTC. This gives the protein CASSLASYGYTF.

The CDR3 nucleotides are TGTGCCAGCAGCTTCGGCGGGGGGGCCTCTGGGGCCAACGTCCTGACTTTC. Amino acid sequence: CASSFGGGASGANVLTF. J is TRBJ2-6 and V is TRBV5-4, with 9 positions matching TRBD2. CDR3 size: 17 residues. The V segment lost 2 bases and the J segment 0 bases; nucleotides outside the gene matches: 3. Per germline, CDR1 SGHNT and CDR2 YYREEE (reference sequence). The whole variable domain, remainder taken from reference TRBV5-4 and TRBJ2-6, is ETGVTQSPTHLIKTRGQQVTLRCSSQSGHNTVSWYQQALGQGPQFIFQYYREEENGRGNFPPRFSGLQFPNYSSELNVNALELDDSALYLCASSFGGGASGANVLTFGAGSRLTVL.

The chain carries TRBV13 and TRBJ2-7; possibly TRBD2 for D (6 bases). Looked up from germline, CDR1 is PRHDT and CDR2 is FYEKMQ (reference sequence). V was trimmed by 5 bases and J by 4 bases, leaving 15 bases between them. The CDR3 is 14 amino acids. CDR3 residues: CASSLMGGSYEQYF. The CDR3 DNA reads as TGTGCCAGCAGCCTGATGGGGGGATCGTACGAGCAGTACTTC.